This T cell receptor (beta chain) was identified in a study of T-cell reconstitution after alpha-beta-depleted transplantation in children. This clonotype was seen only a few times. As it was prepared, the TCRbeta library received unique molecular identifiers. TCRdb passed the PCR reads through MiXCR, listing each CDR3 protein once. The top ten clones hold over 2.5% of a sample with 230,000 or so distinct CDR3 sequences, about 12% of them seen once. The CDR3 is 18 residues long. The germline V gene encodes CDR1 SGHRS and CDR2 YFSETQ. Trimming stripped 0 bases from V and 2 bases from J, with 19 bases between.

The chain employs TRBV5-1 and TRBJ2-3; D tentatively fits TRBD1 or TRBD2 (6 bases each). This TCR derives from a human donor who donated a stem cell graft to a child with acute lymphoblastic leukemia. The source material was PBMCs from the stem cell graft donor, sampled from the stem cell graft. The CDR3 DNA sequence: TGCGCCAGCAGCTTGGACAGGGCTGGCGCGGGGAACACAGATACGCAGTATTTT. It encodes CASSLDRAGAGNTDTQYF.